These T cell receptor beta chains were read from a single sample in a study of blood T cell repertoires in COVID-19. Clones were sequenced by immunoSEQ multiplex PCR, and TCRdb holds only the in-frame ones, with some missing. The sample lists a few hundred thousand clones, approximately 78% seen once, with around 8.8% in the top ten. The source material was PBMCs or T cells enriched from blood (not recorded which). These receptors were taken from a man aged 40-49 years who had recovered from COVID-19. Each CDR3 is given with its conserved first and last residue. D genes are given only for firm matches. Size is omitted from some rows. Given values are once, few, many or a class for expanded clones.

>TRBJ2-1|TRBD2|-|TRBV5-4
TGTGCCAGCAGCTTGTCCGGGACTAGCTTTTTTTTCTTC
CASSLSGTSFFFF
>TRBJ2-2|TRBD2|-|TRBV2
TGTGCCAGCAGTGCTTGGGGCGGGGGATCCGGGGAGCTGTTTTTT
CASSAWGGGSGELFF
>TRBJ1-1|-|-|TRBV2
TGTGCCAGCAGTGTGGCGGGGGTGGACATGAACACTGAAGCTTTCTTT
CASSVAGVDMNTEAFF
>TRBJ2-5|TRBD2|few|TRBV4-1
TGCGCCAGCAGCCAGGCCACTAGCGGGGGGCCCCAAGAGACCCAGTACTTC
CASSQATSGGPQETQYF
>TRBJ1-5|TRBD1|few|TRBV7-2
TGTGCCAGCAGCGGAGGAGGGACAGCGAATAGCAATCAGCCCCAGCATTTT
CASSGGGTANSNQPQHF
>TRBJ2-1|-|-|TRBV5-4
TGTGCCAGCAGCCGGGACTCCTACAATGAGCAGTTCTTC
CASSRDSYNEQFF
>TRBJ1-1|TRBD1|-|TRBV29-1
TGCAGCGTGTCCGGGACAGTGAACACTGAAGCTTTCTTT
CSVSGTVNTEAFF
>TRBJ1-1|-|-|TRBV5-1
TGCGCCAGCAGCACATACTCAGGGGTGAACACTGAAGCTTTCTTT
CASSTYSGVNTEAFF
>TRBJ1-2|-|-|TRBV12-3/TRBV12-4
TGTGCCAGCAGTTTAGAGGGGTTCTATGGCTACACCTTC
CASSLEGFYGYTF
>TRBJ1-1|-|-|TRBV7-9
TGTGCCAGCAGCTTAGCGAGTGGGAGCACTGAAGCTTTCTTT
CASSLASGSTEAFF
>TRBJ1-4|TRBD1|-|TRBV3-1/TRBV3-2
TGTGCCAGCAGCTACAGGGGGCCAGGTGAAAAACTGTTTTTT
CASSYRGPGEKLFF
>TRBJ2-7|TRBD2|-|TRBV11-2
TGTGCCAGCAGCCGTGCGACTAGCGGACCCTACGAGCAGTACTTC
CASSRATSGPYEQYF
>TRBJ2-5|TRBD2|-|TRBV7-9
TGTGCCAGCAGCTTGGGACTACGGGAGACCCAGTACTTC
CASSLGLRETQYF
>TRBJ1-4|-|-|TRBV7-9
TGTGCCAGCAGCCCAGGCCCCACTGAAAAACTGTTTTTT
CASSPGPTEKLFF
>TRBJ1-1|TRBD1|-|TRBV28
TGTGCCAGCAGTTCCAACCTCGGCCACAGGGGGTTGCCTGAAGCTTTCTTT
CASSSNLGHRGLPEAFF
>TRBJ2-3|-|-|TRBV4-1
TGCGCCAGCAGCTCTTCATTGCAGCGTAACACAGATACGCAGTATTTT
CASSSSLQRNTDTQYF
>TRBJ2-2|-|-|TRBV12-3/TRBV12-4
TGTGCCAGCAGAGTTTCGGGGACCGGGGAGCTGTTTTTT
CASRVSGTGELFF
>TRBJ1-3|TRBD1|-|TRBV30
TGTGCCTGGGGTAACAGGGGGCTTGGAAACACCATATATTTT
CAWGNRGLGNTIYF
>TRBJ2-1|TRBD2|-|TRBV2
TGTGCCAGCAGGCTAGCGGGAGGTTCCTACAATGAGCAGTTCTTC
CASRLAGGSYNEQFF
>TRBJ2-7|-|once|TRBV7-9
TGTGCCAGCAGCATAACAGCTGGTACCTACGAGCAGTACTTC
CASSITAGTYEQYF
>TRBJ2-2|-|-|TRBV5-1
TGCGCCAGCAGCTCATCGGGGCAGGGGGGCACCGGGGAGCTGTTTTTT
CASSSSGQGGTGELFF
>TRBJ2-1|-|-|TRBV2
TGTGCCGGGGGCTACTACAATGAGCAGTTCTTC
CAGGYYNEQFF
>TRBJ2-2|-|-|TRBV27
TGTGCCAGCAGTTTATCGGAGGGTTCCACCGGGGAGCTGTTTTTT
CASSLSEGSTGELFF
>TRBJ2-1|TRBD1|-|TRBV14
TGTGCCAGCAGCCCTTTTAGGAACAGGGGTCCCAATGAGCAGTTCTTC
CASSPFRNRGPNEQFF
>TRBJ1-2|TRBD1|-|TRBV9
TGTGCCAGCAGCAGGACAGGGAGCGACTATGGCTACACCTTC
CASSRTGSDYGYTF
>TRBJ2-1|-|-|TRBV11-2
TGTGCCAGCAGCTTAGAGCCGCGAGGGGGTGAGCAGTTCTTC
CASSLEPRGGEQFF
>TRBJ1-5|-|-|TRBV19
TGTGCCAGTAGTTTAACAAATACCCGCAATCAGCCCCAGCATTTT
CASSLTNTRNQPQHF
>TRBJ2-4|TRBD2|-|TRBV2
TGTGCCAGCAGTGACGGGACTAGCGCGTTCGCGGGGAACATTCAGTACTTC
CASSDGTSAFAGNIQYF
>TRBJ2-1|-|-|TRBV7-3
TGTGCCAGCAGCTTAACTGGGGGGTCCTACAATGAGCAGTTCTTC
CASSLTGGSYNEQFF
>TRBJ1-2|TRBD1|-|TRBV9
TGTGCCAGCTCCTCCGGGACAGCCATGAACTATGGCTACACCTTC
CASSSGTAMNYGYTF
>TRBJ2-5|TRBD1|once|TRBV7-9
TGTGCCAGCAGCTTGCGACAGGGGAACCAAGAGACCCAGTACTTC
CASSLRQGNQETQYF
>TRBJ2-2|-|-|TRBV28
TGTGCCAGCAGTTCCAACGGGAAAACGAACACCGGGGAGCTGTTTTTT
CASSSNGKTNTGELFF
>TRBJ1-3|-|many|TRBV15
TGTGCCACCTCTAGCTCTGGAAACACCATATATTTT
CATSSSGNTIYF
>TRBJ2-7|-|-|TRBV7-9
TGTGCCAGCAGCTTAGGGACTTTCTACGAGCAGTACTTC
CASSLGTFYEQYF
>TRBJ1-2|-|-|TRBV29-1
TGCAGCGGCAGGGTGGGGATCGGATATGGCTACACCTTC
CSGRVGIGYGYTF
>TRBJ2-7|TRBD2|-|TRBV19
TGTGCCAGTAGTATAGCCGGAGCGGGAGTTGTGACGTCCTACGAGCAGTACTTC
CASSIAGAGVVTSYEQYF
>TRBJ1-1|TRBD1|-|TRBV12-3/TRBV12-4
TGTGCCAGCAGAGAGACAGGGTATTCTGAAGCTTTCTTT
CASRETGYSEAFF
>TRBJ2-1|TRBD2|many|TRBV4-1
TGCGCCAGCAGCCATAGCGGGAAAAGCGACAATGAGCAGTTCTTC
CASSHSGKSDNEQFF
>TRBJ2-7|TRBD1|-|TRBV5-6
TGTGCCAGCAGCTTGTGGGACAGACCCTCCTACGAGCAGTACTTC
CASSLWDRPSYEQYF
>TRBJ1-1|TRBD1|-|TRBV11-1
TGTGCCAGCAGCTCCAATCTCGGACAGGGGGGATTTGAAGCTTTCTTT
CASSSNLGQGGFEAFF
>TRBJ1-1|TRBD1|few|TRBV7-3
TGTGCCAGCAGCTATAGCGGGACAGCCACTGAAGCTTTCTTT
CASSYSGTATEAFF
>TRBJ2-3|TRBD2|few|TRBV3-1/TRBV3-2
TGTGCCAGCAGCCAAGAACTAGCGGCGTGGCGGACAGATACGCAGTATTTT
CASSQELAAWRTDTQYF
>TRBJ1-2|TRBD1|-|TRBV7-9
TGTGCCAGCAGCCGGGACAGGGGGCAAGGCTACACCTTC
CASSRDRGQGYTF
>TRBJ2-5|-|-|TRBV5-1
TGCGCCAGCAGCTTGGCCCAGCGGACAGAAGAGACCCAGTACTTC
CASSLAQRTEETQYF
>TRBJ1-4|-|-|TRBV19
TGTGCCAGTAGTACCACCGGAGTCCCGCTTAATGAAAAACTGTTTTTT
CASSTTGVPLNEKLFF